Each of the 9 T cell receptor beta chains below was sequenced from the same sample in a study of tumor and adjacent non-tumor tissue in lung cancer. No cell sorting was done before RNA was extracted from the tissue. More than 3 cm separated this lung sample from the edge of the tumor. The library came from three nested PCR rounds adapted from ARM-PCR protocols. In TCRdb, the multiplex PCR reads were re-called with MiXCR into one record per CDR3 protein. This sample has about 67,000 distinct CDR3 sequences, with 65% to 80% found just once. Sequences were obtained from distant non-tumor lung tissue. The receptors stem from a man in his sixties with non-small cell lung cancer.

For this clonotype: The junction and the germline gene differ at one end; a read error may be behind it. This sequence joins TRBV29-1 and TRBJ1-5, with a tentative D call TRBD1 (6 bases). CDR1 SQVTM and CDR2 ANQGSEA come from the germline V gene. The CDR3 is 13 residues long. Here the CDR3 reads CNVVQGLNQPQHF. In DNA form, the CDR3 reads TGCAACGTTGTACAGGGCCTCAATCAGCCCCAGCATTTT.

This chain's CDR3 is CASNPGTGWTEAFF. CDR3 coding DNA: TGTGCCAGCAACCCCGGGACAGGGTGGACTGAAGCTTTCTTT. The V gene is TRBV28, the J gene TRBJ1-1; TRBD1 matches at 9 bases. The germline gives CDR1 MDHEN, CDR2 SYDVKM. V lost 7 bases, J lost 5 bases, and 8 bases stayed unmatched. The CDR3 totals 14 residues.

On this clonotype itself: This sequence may be a read error, since a much larger clone differs from it by one base. The chain recombines TRBV11-2 with TRBJ1-1, with D unresolved. The CDR3 is 13 residues long. V lost 3 bases and J lost 3, with 8 bases in between. Germline CDR1 SGHAT, CDR2 FQNNGV. The CDR3 sequence: CASSFNVDTEAFF. The CDR3 DNA sequence: TGTGCCAGCAGCTTTAACGTAGACACTGAAGCTTTCTTT.

With respect to this clonotype: A much more abundant neighbour one base away suggests this may be a read error. The chain links TRBV29-1 to TRBJ2-7; 7 nucleotides match TRBD1. This CDR3 comprises 14 residues. Germline V gene sequence: CDR1 SQVTM, CDR2 ANQGSEA. The CDR3 nucleotides are TGCAGCGTTGAAACCGGACAGGCAGACTACGTGCAGTACTTC. The encoded protein is CSVETGQADYVQYF.

There are a few counts of this clonotype. It may be a read error: a sequence one base away is much more abundant. V is TRBV5-6 and J is TRBJ1-1; the D is unclear. Germline V gene data show CDR1 as SGHDT and CDR2 as YYEEEE. Trimming removed 1 base from V and 4 bases from J, with 11 bases in between. This CDR3 contains 14 residues. Here the CDR3 reads CASSLFPFATEAFF. CDR3 nucleotides: TGTGCCAGCAGCTTGTTCCCTTTCGCCACTGAAGCTTTCTTT.

The chain has TRBV12-3 or TRBV12-4 and TRBJ2-1, with 8 bases matching TRBD1. The CDR3 sequence is 14 residues long. DNA of the CDR3: TGTACTAGCAGTTTCGGGCAGGGGGCTAAGGAGCAGTTCTTC. It specifies CTSSFGQGAKEQFF.

Concerning this clonotype: The CDR3 does not close with the conserved phenylalanine or tryptophan, likely indicating a read error. The chain combines TRBV5-6 with TRBJ2-7; TRBD1 matches 9 bases. The germline V gene encodes CDR1 SGHDT and CDR2 YYEEEE. This CDR3 region has 15 residues. Germline trimming cut 7 bases from V and 3 bases from J; bases unmatched to any gene: 11. The CDR3 nucleotides read TGTGCCAGCTGCGCGGGACAGGGAAACTTCTACGAGCAGTACTTG. Residues: CASCAGQGNFYEQYL.

This clonotype was observed a few times. The chain links TRBV20-1 to TRBJ1-5; D is unresolved. The CDR3 is made up of 16 amino acids. CDR1 and CDR2 (germline): DFQATT, SNEGSKA (reference sequence). V was trimmed by 0 bases and J by 3 bases, leaving 15 bases between them. CDR3 sequence (DNA): TGCAGTGCTAGAGACCCGGCGTGGGGTATCAATCAGCCCCAGCATTTT. This gives the protein CSARDPAWGINQPQHF.

A word on this clonotype: A much larger clone is a single base away; this may be a read error. The rearrangement joins TRBV28 to TRBJ2-1; 8 nucleotides line up with TRBD2. CDR1 MDHEN and CDR2 SYDVKM come from the germline V gene. The CDR3 sequence is 14 residues long. The CDR3 coding sequence is TGTGTCAGCAGGAAGCGGGAGAGATACAATGAGCAGTTCTTC. As protein: CVSRKRERYNEQFF. Full variable domain (rest looked up from reference TRBV28 and TRBJ2-1): DVKVTQSSRYLVKRTGEKVFLECVQDMDHENMFWYRQDPGLGLRLIYFSYDVKMKEKGDIPEGYSVSREKKERFSLILESASTNQTSMYLCVSRKRERYNEQFFGPGTRLTVL.